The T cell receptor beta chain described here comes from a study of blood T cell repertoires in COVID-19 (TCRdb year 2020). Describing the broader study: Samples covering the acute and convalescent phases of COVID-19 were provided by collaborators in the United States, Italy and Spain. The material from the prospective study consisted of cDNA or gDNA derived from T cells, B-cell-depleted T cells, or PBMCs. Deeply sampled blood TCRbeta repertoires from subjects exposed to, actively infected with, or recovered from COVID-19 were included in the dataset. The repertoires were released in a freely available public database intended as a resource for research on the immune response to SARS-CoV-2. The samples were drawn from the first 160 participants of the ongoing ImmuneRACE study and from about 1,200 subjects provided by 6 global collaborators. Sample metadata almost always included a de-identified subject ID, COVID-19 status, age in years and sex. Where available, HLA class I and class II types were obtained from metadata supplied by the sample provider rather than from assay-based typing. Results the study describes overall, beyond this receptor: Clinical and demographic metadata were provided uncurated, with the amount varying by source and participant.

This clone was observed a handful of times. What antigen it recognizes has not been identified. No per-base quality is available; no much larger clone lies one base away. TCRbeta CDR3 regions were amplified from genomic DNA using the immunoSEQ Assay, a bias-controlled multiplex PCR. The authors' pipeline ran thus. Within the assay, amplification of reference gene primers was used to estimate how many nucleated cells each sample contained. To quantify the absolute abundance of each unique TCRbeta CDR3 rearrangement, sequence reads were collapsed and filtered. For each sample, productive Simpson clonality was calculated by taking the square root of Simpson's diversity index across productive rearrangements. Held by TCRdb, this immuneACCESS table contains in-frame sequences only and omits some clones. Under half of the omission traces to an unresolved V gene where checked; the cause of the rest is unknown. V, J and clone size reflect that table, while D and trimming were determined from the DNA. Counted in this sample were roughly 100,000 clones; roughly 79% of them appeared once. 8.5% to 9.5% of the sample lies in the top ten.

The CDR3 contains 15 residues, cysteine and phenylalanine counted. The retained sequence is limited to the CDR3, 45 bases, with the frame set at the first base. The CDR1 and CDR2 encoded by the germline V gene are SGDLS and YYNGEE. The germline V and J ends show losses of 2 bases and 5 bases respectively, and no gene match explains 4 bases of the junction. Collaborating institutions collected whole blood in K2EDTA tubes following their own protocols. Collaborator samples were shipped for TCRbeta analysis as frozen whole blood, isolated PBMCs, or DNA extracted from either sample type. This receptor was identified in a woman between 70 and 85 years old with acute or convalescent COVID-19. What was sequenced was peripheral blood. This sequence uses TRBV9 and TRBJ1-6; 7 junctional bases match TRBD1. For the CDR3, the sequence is CASSVLQGNNSPLHF. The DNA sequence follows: TGTGCCAGCAGCGTCCTACAGGGGAATAATTCACCCCTCCACTTT.